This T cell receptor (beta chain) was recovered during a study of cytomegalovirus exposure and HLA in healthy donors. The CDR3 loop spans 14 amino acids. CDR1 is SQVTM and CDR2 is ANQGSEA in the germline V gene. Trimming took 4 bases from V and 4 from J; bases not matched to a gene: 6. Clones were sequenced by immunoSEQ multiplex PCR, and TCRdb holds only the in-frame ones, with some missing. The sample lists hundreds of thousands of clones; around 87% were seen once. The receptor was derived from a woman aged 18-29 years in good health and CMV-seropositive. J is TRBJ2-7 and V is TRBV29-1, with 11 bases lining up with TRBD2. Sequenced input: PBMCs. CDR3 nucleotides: TGCAGCGTTGTAGCGGGACTAGCGGATTACGAGCAGTACTTC. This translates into CSVVAGLADYEQYF.